This TCR beta chain was identified in a study of post-analysis software for immune sequencing data (dated by TCRdb to the mid-2010s). About the investigation overall: Disease courses on record covered relapsing-remitting, secondary progressive and progressive-relapsing multiple sclerosis, though some patients had no subtype annotation. The patient repertoires were compared against approximately ten previously published healthy control repertoires obtained from donors aged roughly 6 to 26 years. A subset of samples was prepared in parallel using single-end sample barcoding, then pooled and co-amplified after Illumina adapter ligation.

Summary of the overall study and its limitations: Multiple sclerosis patients had significantly lower normalized Chao1 diversity than controls, a result that suggests substantial peripheral T-cell clonal expansion. Direct clustering with F measure showed strong co-clustering of samples prepared in the same batch, prompting a batch-effect correction. The control group was slightly older than the multiple sclerosis patient group.

Library preparation used PCR. Reads for this sample came from an Illumina HiSeq 2500. To reduce PCR and sequencing biases, unique molecular identifiers were incorporated into the TCR beta cDNA libraries. Every 1 to 10 million input T cells yielded 500,000 or so cDNA molecules, meaning each molecule approximated one T cell. The same protocol used for the earlier healthy control dataset was applied to prepare and sequence the patient libraries. Samples belonging to the same batch were prepared together, multiplexed and sequenced on a shared HiSeq lane. The original pipeline was this. MIGEC handled the raw barcoded reads, throwing out single-read molecular identifier groups before consensus assembly and CDR3 extraction. VDJtools was used for post-analysis of the clonotype tables, and diversity was normalized by down-sampling every dataset to the size of the smallest sample. In repertoire overlap clustering, CDR3 amino acid sequences, but not nucleotide sequences, were matched to correct batch-related cross-sample contamination. TCRdb trimmed the raw reads at Q25, called clones with MiXCR and kept productive beta chains. Entries are consolidated by CDR3 protein sequence, retaining the most common genes and DNA. Here the V and J calls rest on TCRdb's processing, not on the authors' analysis. For this sample the table gives around 710,000 distinct CDR3 sequences, of which roughly 46% were detected only once. The ten largest clonotypes hold just under 5% of the sample.

A remark on this clonotype: There is no known antigen for this receptor. No much larger clonotype is one base removed from it; base qualities were not supplied.

To demonstrate the VDJtools post-analysis software, TCR beta repertoires were profiled from the peripheral blood of 13 young patients with multiple sclerosis. The multiple sclerosis patients were children and adolescents ranging in age from roughly 6 to 16 years. The clonotype was recovered from a girl aged 5-17 years with multiple sclerosis. Input material: blood.

The nucleotide sequence is TGTGCCACCAGTGATATGACTAGCGGGAGCGCAAAGCAGTTCTTC. Translated, this is CATSDMTSGSAKQFF. The chain links TRBV24-1 with TRBJ2-1; TRBD2 matches 12 bases in the middle. V has 3 bases trimmed and J has 11 bases trimmed; junction bases matching no gene number 7. The CDR1 and CDR2 encoded by the germline V gene are KGHDR and SFDVKD. Its CDR3 holds 15 amino acids, cysteine through phenylalanine. The entry retains the CDR3 DNA only, 45 bases that are in frame from base 1.